This T cell receptor beta chain came from a study of T cell repertoires in cytomegalovirus infection. Turning to the study itself: Well-studied HLA-B-restricted CMV epitopes were used in the study alongside recently identified HLA-C-restricted ones. Both CMV infection and a matching HLA type were indicated by public TCR beta signatures. The study, taken as a whole, reports: Using cumulative public TCR beta family frequency, the authors identified those who carried CMV together with the relevant HLA.

A note on this clonotype: Its antigen is undetermined.

The CDR3 has 15 amino acids. CDR1 is KGHSH and CDR2 is LQKENI in the germline V gene. V lost 1 base, J lost 3 bases, and 12 bases lay in between. Using its own MiXCR run on the reads, TCRdb lists one record per CDR3 protein. The sample lists 95,000 to 120,000 distinct CDR3 sequences, about 33% occurring once. Here the sequenced sample was CD8+ T cells from cultured PBMCs, taken from culture after CMV antigen stimulation. V is TRBV18 and J is TRBJ2-5; D gene uncertain. The TCR was taken from a human donor in good health (CMV status not recorded). Some clones in this sample may be carry-over from other donors' samples. The CDR3 loop reads CASSPRQGLEETQYF. The CDR3 coding sequence is TGTGCCAGCTCACCACGACAAGGGTTGGAAGAGACCCAGTACTTC.